This TCR beta chain was found in a study of T-cell memory formation after mild COVID-19. About the study: The TCR clusters were mostly specific to one donor. Study-level findings and limits: Clones that shrank (day 15 to 85) were balanced CD4/CD8, whereas later expanders leaned CD4+. In pre-infection memory, a portion of responding clones appeared, which suggested that cross-reactive memory joined.

5'RACE, which relied on constant-segment primers, yielded TCR alpha and TCR beta cDNA libraries carrying sample barcodes and UMIs. TCRdb reprocessed the 5' RACE reads via MiXCR and lists one record per CDR3 protein. This sample yields approximately 150,000 distinct CDR3 sequences, of which around 13% are seen a single time; around 14% belongs to the top ten. At least ten counts were recorded for this clonotype. Antigen: not known. In germline, CDR1 is SGHVS, CDR2 FQNEAQ. V lost 5 bases, J lost 5 bases, and 6 bases stayed unmatched. This CDR3 is 13 amino acids long. This receptor was taken from an adult woman who had mild COVID-19 (a few samples of this study predate the infection). Cell type and time point are not known. The sample taken for sequencing was PBMCs or a T cell subset sorted from them (not recorded which). The V and J genes are TRBV7-8 and TRBJ2-7; TRBD1 matches at 7 bases. This CDR3 is CASSPGTADEQYF. The CDR3, as DNA: TGTGCCAGCAGCCCCGGGACAGCCGACGAGCAGTACTTC.